This record concerns one TCR beta chain sequence. Its antigen is currently not known. Base qualities are missing; no much larger clone stands one base away. The data stem from a study of shared clonotypes between healthy human individuals (dated by TCRdb to 2020 to 2022). Regarding the complete study: The cohort comprised two women and a few men aged 18 to 49 years. To estimate repertoire size and how much clonotype sharing occurs between individuals, the study deeply sequenced the blood TCR repertoires of five or six healthy adults. Different laboratories and diverse techniques were used to prepare libraries and sequence TCR repertoires, to increase sequencing depth and limit assay-specific biases. Each donor's leukapheresis produced roughly between about 0.8 and 8.9 billion PBMCs. For each donor, three plates each were used for CD4 naive and CD4 memory, two plates were used for CD8 naive, and one plate was used for CD8 memory. Points the paper makes about the study in general: Larger estimated clonotype richness was generally found for naive subsets than for memory subsets. Pairwise subsampling led to the expectation that sequencing depth would affect the degree of clonotype sharing among donors. Because the study included a small number of donors, the genetic and exposure-history diversity represented was limited. Sampling was limited to blood, and TCR repertoires in tissue likely differ from TCR repertoires in blood. About 5% of naive CD4, 3.5% of naive CD8, around 2.3% of memory CD4, and around 0.4% of memory CD8 clonotypes were shared across a handful of donors. Compared with non-shared clonotypes, the clonotypes found in all four sorted-subset donors had higher generation probabilities. Incomplete sequencing was indicated by rarefaction of sorted-subset datasets, despite the large sequencing depth.

TCR CDR3 regions were amplified from genomic DNA by multiplex PCR using the deep immunoSEQ assay. Extracted genomic DNA from each cell subset was spread evenly across all wells of several immunoSEQ 96-well plates, with each plate serving as a replicate. For sorted subsets, about 200 ng genomic DNA, equal to about 30,000 T cell genomes, was loaded into each replicate PCR. Purified libraries were quantified with a Qubit 3.0 fluorometer, sized on a Bioanalyzer 2100, and re-quantified with the KAPA Library Quantification kit. Each immunoSEQ 96-well plate was sequenced on its own single-read 150-cycle Illumina NextSeq 550 flow cell. The authors' pipeline ran thus. The immunoSEQ output contained only junctional sequences without quality scores, so filtering could not match that applied to full-length reads. Sequences were annotated with PyIR, a Python wrapper for IgBLAST v1.9, and V/J genes and CDR3 were assigned using IMGT germline references. Reads were removed for weak V/J assignments (E-value above 1e-6), missing CDR3, stop codons, out-of-frame junctions, or ambiguous translated residues. A V3J clonotype was defined by an identical inferred V gene, J gene, and CDR3 amino acid sequence. To compute the percentage overlap between repertoires, the number of shared unique clonotypes was divided by the size of the smaller repertoire. Repertoire richness was assessed with RTK rarefaction, the Chao1 estimator, and Recon v2.1 estimates of unobserved clonotypes. For all TCRbeta clonotypes obtained by the gDNA method from four donors, generation probabilities were computed with OLGA. Sourced from immuneACCESS, this table was stored by TCRdb with only in-frame sequences that have V and J called. A share of the clones is absent; for the studies checked, an unresolved V gene accounts for under half, and the remainder has no known explanation. V, J and clone size reflect that table, while D and trimming were determined from the DNA. Here the sample has approximately 740,000 clones; approximately 92% occur a single time. Of the sample, around 24% is held by the ten largest clones.

CD8 naive samples were CD45RO-negative cells positively selected for CCR7, giving a CD45RA+CCR7+ population that excluded TemRA cells. Donors were healthy HIV-negative adults with no recently reported acute infections or vaccinations. All donors were Caucasian adults living in Nashville, Tennessee, USA. After blood collection by leukapheresis, PBMCs were isolated using Ficoll-Histopaque density gradient centrifugation and then cryopreserved in the vapor phase of liquid nitrogen. Analytical flow cytometry was used to check the purity and quantity of each magnetically sorted T cell population. Genomic DNA was isolated from every sorted fraction and measured by UV absorbance on a Nanodrop 2000c. Sequencing was done on a sample of naive CD8+ T cells sorted from blood. What this sample's cell subset or site label stands for: CD45RA+CCR7+. The TCR originated in a man younger than 40 in good health.

CDR3 protein: CASSYGREKLGNEQFF. In nucleotide form, the sequence is TGTGCCAGCAGTTACGGCCGGGAGAAGCTTGGCAATGAGCAGTTCTTC. Recombination connected TRBV6-6 to TRBJ2-1; the D gene is possibly TRBD2, with 6 bases matching. In the germline V gene (reference sequence), CDR1 corresponds to MNHNY and CDR2 to SVGAGI. The CDR3 sequence holds 16 residues, the cysteine and phenylalanine included. Only the CDR3 portion is preserved as DNA: 48 bases, with reading frame beginning at the first base. V gives up 2 bases and J gives up 6 bases, and the segment between their germline ends measures 17 bases.